This T cell receptor (beta chain) was captured in a study of cytomegalovirus exposure and HLA in healthy donors. At the level of the study: Out of 398 genotyped donors, roughly 83% belonged to the Caucasian-associated ancestry cluster.

Germline V CDR1 and CDR2: MNHNY, SVGAGI (reference sequence). The length of the CDR3 is 14 amino acids, counting both ends. With regard to this clone: It is unclear where the CDR3 begins or ends on the DNA, so no DNA is shown, and the CDR3 is as TCRdb lists it.

The PCR had 60 Vbeta and 13 Jbeta primers. Sequencing was performed with immunoSEQ multiplex PCR; in TCRdb, only in-frame clones are kept and a portion is missing. The sample records around 150,000 clones, 60% to 80% being singletons. Sequences were obtained from PBMCs. V usage is TRBV6-6 and J usage is TRBJ1-1; the table calls TRBD1, which could not be checked here. The receptor comes from a woman aged 50 to 65 in good health and CMV-seropositive. The CDR3 sequence is CASILGLENTEAFF.